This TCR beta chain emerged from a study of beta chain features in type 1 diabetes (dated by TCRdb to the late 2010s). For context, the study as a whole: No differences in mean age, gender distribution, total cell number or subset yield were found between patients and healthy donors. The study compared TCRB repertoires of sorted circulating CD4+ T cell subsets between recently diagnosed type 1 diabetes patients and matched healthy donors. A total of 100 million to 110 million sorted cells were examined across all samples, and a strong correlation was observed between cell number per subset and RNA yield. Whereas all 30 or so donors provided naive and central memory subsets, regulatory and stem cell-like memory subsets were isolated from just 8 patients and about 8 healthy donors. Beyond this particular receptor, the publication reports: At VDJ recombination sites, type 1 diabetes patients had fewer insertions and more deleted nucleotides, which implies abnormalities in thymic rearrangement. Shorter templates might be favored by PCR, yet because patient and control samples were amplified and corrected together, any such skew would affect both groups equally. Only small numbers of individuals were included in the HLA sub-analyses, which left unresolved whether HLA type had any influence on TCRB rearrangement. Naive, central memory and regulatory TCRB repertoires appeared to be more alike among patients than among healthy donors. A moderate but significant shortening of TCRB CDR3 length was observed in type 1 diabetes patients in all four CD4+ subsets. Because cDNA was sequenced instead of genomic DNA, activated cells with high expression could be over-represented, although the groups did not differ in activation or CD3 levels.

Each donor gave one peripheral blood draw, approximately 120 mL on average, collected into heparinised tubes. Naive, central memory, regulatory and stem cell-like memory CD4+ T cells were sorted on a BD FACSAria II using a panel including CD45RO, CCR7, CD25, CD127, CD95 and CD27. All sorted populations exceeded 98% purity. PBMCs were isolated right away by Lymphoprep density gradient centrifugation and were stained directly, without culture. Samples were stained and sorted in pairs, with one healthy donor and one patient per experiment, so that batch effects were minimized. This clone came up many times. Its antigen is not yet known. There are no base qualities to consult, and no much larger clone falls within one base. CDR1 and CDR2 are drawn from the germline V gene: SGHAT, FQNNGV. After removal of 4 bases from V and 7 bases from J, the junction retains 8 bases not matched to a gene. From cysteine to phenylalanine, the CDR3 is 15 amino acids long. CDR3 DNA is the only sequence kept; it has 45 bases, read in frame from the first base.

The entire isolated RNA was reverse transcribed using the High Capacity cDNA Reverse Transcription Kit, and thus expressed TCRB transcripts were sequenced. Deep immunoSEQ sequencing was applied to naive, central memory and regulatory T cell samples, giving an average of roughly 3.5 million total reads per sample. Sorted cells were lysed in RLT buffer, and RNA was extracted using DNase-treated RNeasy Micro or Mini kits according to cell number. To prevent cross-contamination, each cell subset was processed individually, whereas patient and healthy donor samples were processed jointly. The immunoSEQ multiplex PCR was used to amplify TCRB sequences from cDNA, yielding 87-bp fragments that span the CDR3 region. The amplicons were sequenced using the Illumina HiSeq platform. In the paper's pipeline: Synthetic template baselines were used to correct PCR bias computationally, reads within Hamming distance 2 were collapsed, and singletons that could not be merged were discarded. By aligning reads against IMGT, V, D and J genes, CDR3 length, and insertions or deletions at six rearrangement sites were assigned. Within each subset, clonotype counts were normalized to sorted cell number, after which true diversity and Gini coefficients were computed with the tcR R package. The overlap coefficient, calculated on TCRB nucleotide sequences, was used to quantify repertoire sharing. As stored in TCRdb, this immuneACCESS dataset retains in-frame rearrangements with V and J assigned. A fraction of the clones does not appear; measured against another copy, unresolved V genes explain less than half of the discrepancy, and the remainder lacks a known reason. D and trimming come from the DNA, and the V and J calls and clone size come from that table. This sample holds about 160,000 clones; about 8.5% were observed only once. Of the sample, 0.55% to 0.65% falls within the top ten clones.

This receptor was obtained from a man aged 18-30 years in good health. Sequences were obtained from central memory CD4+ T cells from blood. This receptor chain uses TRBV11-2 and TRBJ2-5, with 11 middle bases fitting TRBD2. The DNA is TGTGCCAGCAGCTCAAGGACTAGCGGGTACGGGACCCAGTACTTC. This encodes CASSSRTSGYGTQYF.